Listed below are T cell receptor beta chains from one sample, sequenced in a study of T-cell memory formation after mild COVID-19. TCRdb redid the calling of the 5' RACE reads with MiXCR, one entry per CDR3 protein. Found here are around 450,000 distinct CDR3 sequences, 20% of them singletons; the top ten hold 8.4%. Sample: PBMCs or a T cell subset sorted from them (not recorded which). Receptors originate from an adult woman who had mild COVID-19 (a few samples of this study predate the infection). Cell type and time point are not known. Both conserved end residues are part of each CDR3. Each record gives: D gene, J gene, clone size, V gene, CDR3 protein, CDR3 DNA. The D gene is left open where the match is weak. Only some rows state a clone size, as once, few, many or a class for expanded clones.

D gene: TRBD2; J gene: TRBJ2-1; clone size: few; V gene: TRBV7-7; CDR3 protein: CASSLQAGAYNEQFF; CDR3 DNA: TGTGCTAGCAGCTTACAGGCGGGAGCCTACAATGAGCAGTTCTTC
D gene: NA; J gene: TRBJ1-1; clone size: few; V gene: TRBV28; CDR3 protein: CASSLRVGTEAFF; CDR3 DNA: TGTGCCAGTAGCCTCAGGGTTGGCACTGAAGCTTTCTTT
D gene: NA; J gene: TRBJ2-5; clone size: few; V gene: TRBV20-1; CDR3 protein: CSARERIQETQYF; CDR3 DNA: TGCAGTGCTAGAGAACGGATACAAGAGACCCAGTACTTC
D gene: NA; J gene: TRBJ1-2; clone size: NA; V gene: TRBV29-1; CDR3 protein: CSAHGLNYGYTF; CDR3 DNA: TGCAGCGCACATGGACTTAACTATGGCTACACCTTC
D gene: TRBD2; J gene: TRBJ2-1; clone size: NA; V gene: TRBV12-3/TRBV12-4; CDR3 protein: CASSHPLSRGKNEQFF; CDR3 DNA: TGTGCCAGCAGCCACCCCCTCTCGCGGGGGAAAAATGAGCAGTTCTTC
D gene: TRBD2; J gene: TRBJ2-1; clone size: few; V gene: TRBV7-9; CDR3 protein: CASSPRGSGRVNEQFF; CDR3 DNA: TGTGCCAGCAGCCCACGCGGTAGCGGGAGAGTCAATGAGCAGTTCTTC
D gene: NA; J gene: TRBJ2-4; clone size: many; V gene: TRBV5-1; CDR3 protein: CASSSPSGIQYF; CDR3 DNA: TGCGCCAGCAGTTCACCCTCAGGCATTCAGTACTTC
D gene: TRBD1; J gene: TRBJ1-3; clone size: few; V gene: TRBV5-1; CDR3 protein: CASSLWTGAGNTIYF; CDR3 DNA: TGCGCCAGCAGCTTGTGGACAGGGGCTGGAAACACCATATATTTT
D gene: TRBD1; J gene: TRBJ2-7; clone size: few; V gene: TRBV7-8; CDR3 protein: CASSWTGDEQYF; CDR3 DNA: TGTGCCAGCTCTTGGACAGGGGACGAGCAGTACTTC
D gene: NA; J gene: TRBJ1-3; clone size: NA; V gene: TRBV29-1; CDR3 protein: CSVALGHSDGNTIYF; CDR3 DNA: TGCAGCGTTGCCTTGGGACACTCGGATGGAAACACCATATATTTT
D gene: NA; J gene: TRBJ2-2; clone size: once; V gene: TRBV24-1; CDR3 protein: CATSDQQGTGELFF; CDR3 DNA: TGTGCCACCAGTGATCAACAGGGAACCGGGGAGCTGTTTTTT
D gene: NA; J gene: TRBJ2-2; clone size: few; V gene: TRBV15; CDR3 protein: CATSRVTGITGELFF; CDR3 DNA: TGTGCCACCAGCAGAGTAACAGGGATCACCGGGGAGCTGTTTTTT